What follows are 24 T cell receptor beta chains derived from one specimen sequenced in a study of OX40 agonist ivuxolimab in advanced cancers. Here immunoSEQ multiplex PCR was the method, and the copy in TCRdb shows in-frame clones only, minus some. The sample holds 65,000 or so clones; 88% are singletons and the top ten take around 5.1%. Sequencing was performed on CD4+ or CD8+ T cells sorted from blood, taken in a trial of the OX40 agonist ivuxolimab. Receptors were obtained from an adult with an advanced solid tumor such as melanoma, head and neck, liver or kidney cancer.

The chain carries TRBV7-2 and TRBJ2-5; 7 positions match TRBD1. The CDR3 has 15 residues. V was clipped by 3 bases and J by 2 bases; unmatched bases: 6. Germline-derived CDR1 and CDR2 are SGHTA and FQGNSA. The chain's CDR3 is CASSLVTGLQETQYF. As DNA, the CDR3 is TGTGCCAGCAGCTTGGTGACAGGGTTACAAGAGACCCAGTACTTC.

CDR3 nucleotides: TGTGCCAGCAATCCTGCCCGGTGGAACGAGCAGTACTTC. Its translation is CASNPARWNEQYF. The chain links TRBV28 to TRBJ2-7; D is unresolved. This CDR3 comprises 13 residues. Germline V gene data show CDR1 as MDHEN and CDR2 as SYDVKM. Trimming removed 7 bases from V and 5 bases from J, with 15 bases in between. Variable domain in full (rest from reference TRBV28 and TRBJ2-7): DVKVTQSSRYLVKRTGEKVFLECVQDMDHENMFWYRQDPGLGLRLIYFSYDVKMKEKGDIPEGYSVSREKKERFSLILESASTNQTSMYLCASNPARWNEQYFGPGTRLTVT.

Here the CDR3 reads CASSQDWLRDRVFNEQFF. The CDR3 DNA sequence: TGTGCCAGCAGCCAAGACTGGTTACGGGACAGGGTGTTCAATGAGCAGTTCTTC. The V and J genes are TRBV14 and TRBJ2-1, with 9 positions matching TRBD1. CDR3 length equals 18 residues. From germline, CDR1 is SGHDN and CDR2 FVKESK. The V and J ends lost 0 bases and 6 bases, in that order; junction bases with no gene match: 12. The variable domain in full, completed from reference TRBV14 and TRBJ2-1, reads EAGVTQFPSHSVIEKGQTVTLRCDPISGHDNLYWYRRVMGKEIKFLLHFVKESKQDESGMPNNRFLAERTGGTYSTLKVQPAELEDSGVYFCASSQDWLRDRVFNEQFFGPGTRLTVL.

The genes are TRBV19 and TRBJ1-5; 7 bases agree with TRBD1. J lost 2 bases, V lost 4 bases, and 8 bases had no gene match. CDR3 length equals 16 residues. Germline values: CDR1 LNHDA, CDR2 SQIVND (reference sequence). This CDR3 reads CASSKLQGPGNQPQHF. CDR3 nucleotide sequence: TGTGCCAGTAGTAAACTACAGGGGCCGGGCAATCAGCCCCAGCATTTT.

The chain has TRBV6-6 and TRBJ1-2; a weak D match, TRBD1 (6 bases). The V gene's germline CDR1 is MNHNY and CDR2 SVGAGI (reference sequence). The CDR3 runs 14 residues. The V gene lost 7 bases and the J gene lost 3 bases, with 15 bases spanning the gap. Here the CDR3 DNA reads TGTGCCAGCACCTACCCGGGGGCTCACTATGGCTACACCTTC. Translation gives CASTYPGAHYGYTF.

V and J are TRBV7-6 and TRBJ2-3; 8 bases line up with TRBD1. V lost 1 base and J lost 1; bases outside the gene matches: 7. Germline-derived CDR1 and CDR2 are SGHVS and FNYEAQ. This CDR3 has 17 residues. The CDR3 here is CASSLESGQGRTDTQYF. The CDR3 region has the DNA TGTGCCAGCAGCTTAGAGTCCGGACAGGGTCGCACAGATACGCAGTATTTT.

This clone showed up just a few times. The CDR3 loop reads CASSPPGTTGNTIYF. Written as DNA, the CDR3 is TGTGCCAGCTCACCACCGGGAACCACTGGAAACACCATATATTTT. The chain recombines TRBV18 with TRBJ1-3; no firm D call. Germline-derived CDR1 and CDR2 are KGHSH and LQKENI. Trimming removed 0 bases from V and 2 bases from J, with 8 bases in between. This CDR3 contains 15 residues.

The gene calls are TRBV6-5 and TRBJ1-2; 8 bases align to TRBD1. Per germline, CDR1 MNHEY and CDR2 SVGAGI. With 6 bases clipped from V and 6 bases from J, the junction kept 9 bases outside the gene matches. The CDR3 is 14 amino acids. The CDR3 coding sequence is TGTGCCAGCAGGGACCGGACAGGGACCCATGGCTACACCTTC. This sequence encodes CASRDRTGTHGYTF.

This chain connects TRBV18 to TRBJ2-3; D call uncertain. The germline V gene has CDR1 KGHSH and CDR2 LQKENI. Trimming took 2 bases from V and 2 from J, leaving 8 bases between them. The CDR3 loop spans 14 amino acids. CDR3 DNA sequence: TGTGCCAGCTCACCAGGGTCCCCCACAGATACGCAGTATTTT. As protein: CASSPGSPTDTQYF.

CDR3 coding DNA: TGTGCCAGCAGTCAATGGGCGGGGGGGAGCAACGAGCAGTACTTC. Translation: CASSQWAGGSNEQYF. The J gene is TRBJ2-7, the V gene TRBV11-2, with TRBD2 identical over 9 bases. V was pared by 6 bases and J by 5 bases, with 11 bases of the junction left unmatched. This CDR3 is 15 amino acids long. Germline CDR1 and CDR2: SGHAT and FQNNGV.

The chain has TRBV28 and TRBJ1-3; the D is unclear. Trimming cost V 3 bases and J 0 bases, with 6 bases left between them. The CDR3 has 14 residues. The germline gives CDR1 MDHEN, CDR2 SYDVKM. As DNA, the CDR3 is TGTGCCAGCAGTTTCAGTAACTCTGGAAACACCATATATTTT. It encodes CASSFSNSGNTIYF.

The CDR3 here is CASSGDRGGNEQFF. CDR3 DNA: TGCGCCAGCAGCGGGGACAGGGGAGGCAATGAGCAGTTCTTC. The chain combines TRBV5-1 with TRBJ2-1, with 10 positions matching TRBD1. Germline CDR1 reads SGHRS; CDR2 reads YFSETQ. CDR3 size: 14 residues. Trimming took 4 bases from V and 6 from J; bases not matched to a gene: 4.

This chain connects TRBV19 to TRBJ2-5, with 10 bases matching TRBD2. This CDR3 region has 15 residues. Trimming took 5 bases from V and 5 from J; bases not matched to a gene: 8. The germline gives CDR1 LNHDA, CDR2 SQIVND (reference sequence). The DNA of the CDR3 is TGTGCCAGTAGTCGTCCTAGCGGGAGTGTGGAGACCCAGTACTTC. It translates to CASSRPSGSVETQYF.

CDR3 in amino acids: CASSLGLSGANVLTF. For the CDR3, the DNA is TGTGCCAGTAGTCTCGGGCTCTCTGGGGCCAACGTCCTGACTTTC. The chain combines TRBV19 with TRBJ2-6; D not resolved. Deletions cut 5 bases from V and 0 bases from J, with 8 bases between. Germline V lookup: CDR1 LNHDA, CDR2 SQIVND (reference sequence). The CDR3 runs 15 residues.

This clone turned up a few times. This chain joins TRBV9 and TRBJ2-4; a possible D gene is TRBD2 (5 bases). With 3 bases removed from V and 6 bases from J, the gap between germline ends came to 16 bases. Germline assignment: CDR1 SGDLS and CDR2 YYNGEE. The CDR3 spans 15 residues. The CDR3 here is CASSGSGLTGNIQYF. The CDR3 nucleotides are TGTGCCAGCAGCGGGAGCGGCCTAACTGGAAACATTCAGTACTTC. Full variable domain (rest looked up from reference TRBV9 and TRBJ2-4): DSGVTQTPKHLITATGQRVTLRCSPRSGDLSVYWYQQSLDQGLQFLIQYYNGEERAKGNILERFSAQQFPDLHSELNLSSLELGDSALYFCASSGSGLTGNIQYFGAGTRLSVL.

The chain employs TRBV6-5 and TRBJ1-2; 7 bases line up with TRBD1. This CDR3 comprises 14 residues. After removal of 0 bases from V and 4 bases from J, the junction contained 2 bases not matched to a gene. Germline V lookup: CDR1 MNHEY, CDR2 SVGAGI. This chain's CDR3 is CASSYSGTAYGYTF. CDR3 DNA: TGTGCCAGCAGTTACTCCGGGACAGCCTATGGCTACACCTTC.

J is TRBJ2-7 and V is TRBV7-2; 8 nucleotides agree with TRBD1. V gave up 6 bases and J gave up 2 bases; unmatched junction bases: 9. The CDR3 consists of 15 residues. From germline, CDR1 is SGHTA and CDR2 FQGNSA. CDR3 DNA: TGTGCCAGCAGTTCCCGCCCGGGACAGGCCTACGAGCAGTACTTC. It codes for CASSSRPGQAYEQYF.

V and J are TRBV15 and TRBJ2-3; maybe TRBD1 (5 bases). Trimming cost V 0 bases and J 0 bases, with 10 bases left between them. CDR3 length: 16 residues. Per germline, CDR1 LNHNV and CDR2 YYDKDF (reference sequence). CDR3 nucleotides: TGTGCCACCAGCAGAGAACAGGAGATTAGCACAGATACGCAGTATTTT. Protein: CATSREQEISTDTQYF. Using reference TRBV15 and TRBJ2-3 for the parts outside the CDR3, the full variable domain is DAMVIQNPRYQVTQFGKPVTLSCSQTLNHNVMYWYQQKSSQAPKLLFHYYDKDFNNEADTPDNFQSRRPNTSFCFLDIRSPGLGDTAMYLCATSREQEISTDTQYFGPGTRLTVL.

The chain combines TRBV19 with TRBJ1-5; D gene unclear. The CDR3 contains 14 residues. V was shortened by 5 bases and J by 1 base, with 9 bases between the two germline ends. CDR1 is LNHDA and CDR2 is SQIVND in the germline V gene (reference sequence). The CDR3 region has the DNA TGTGCCAGTAGTTATACACCAAGCAATCAGCCCCAGCATTTT. Translating gives CASSYTPSNQPQHF.

CDR3 bases: TGTGCCAGCAGTGAAACAGGGGGCTTTACCTACGAGCAGTACTTC. Its protein product is CASSETGGFTYEQYF. The chain is built from TRBV6-1 and TRBJ2-7; 9 bases fit TRBD1. The V and J ends lost 2 bases and 2 bases, in that order; junction bases with no gene match: 4. CDR1 and CDR2 (germline): MNHNS, SASEGT. The CDR3 length is 15 residues.

V is TRBV6-4 and J is TRBJ2-1; TRBD2 matches at 7 bases. This CDR3 is 15 amino acids long. V trimming: 5 bases; J trimming: 4 bases; junction bases outside the gene matches: 8. The germline CDR1 and CDR2 sequences are MRHNA and SNTAGT. CDR3 coding DNA: TGTGCCAGCAGTCCAACTAGCGCCTTTTACAATGAGCAGTTCTTC. Translation: CASSPTSAFYNEQFF.

The gene calls are TRBV14 and TRBJ1-1; D not certain. Between the trimmed V and J ends, which lost 9 bases and 1 base, there was a span of 12 bases. Germline CDR1 reads SGHDN; CDR2 reads FVKESK. CDR3 length: 13 residues. The CDR3 is CASLPFRNTEAFF. CDR3 bases: TGTGCCAGTCTTCCCTTCAGGAACACTGAAGCTTTCTTT. The entire variable domain, with the rest obtained from reference TRBV14 and TRBJ1-1, is as follows: EAGVTQFPSHSVIEKGQTVTLRCDPISGHDNLYWYRRVMGKEIKFLLHFVKESKQDESGMPNNRFLAERTGGTYSTLKVQPAELEDSGVYFCASLPFRNTEAFFGQGTRLTVV.

In this sample, this clone turned up once. The chain uses TRBV2 and TRBJ1-6, with 7 bases lining up with TRBD1. V shed 2 bases, J shed 8 bases, and the junction held 6 bases outside the gene matches. Germline CDR1 and CDR2: SNHLY and FYNNEI. This CDR3 is 15 amino acids long. Here the CDR3 DNA reads TGTGCCAGCAGTGAACGACAGGGAACAGATTCACCCCTCCACTTT. Encoded protein: CASSERQGTDSPLHF.

This clone was counted a few times. The V call is TRBV19, the J call TRBJ2-3; 11 bases line up with TRBD2. The germline V gene encodes CDR1 LNHDA and CDR2 SQIVND (reference sequence). V was clipped by 4 bases and J by 2 bases; unmatched bases: 2. This CDR3 has 15 amino acids. The CDR3 reads CASSTLAGATDTQYF. The CDR3 DNA is TGTGCCAGTAGTACACTAGCGGGAGCCACAGATACGCAGTATTTT.